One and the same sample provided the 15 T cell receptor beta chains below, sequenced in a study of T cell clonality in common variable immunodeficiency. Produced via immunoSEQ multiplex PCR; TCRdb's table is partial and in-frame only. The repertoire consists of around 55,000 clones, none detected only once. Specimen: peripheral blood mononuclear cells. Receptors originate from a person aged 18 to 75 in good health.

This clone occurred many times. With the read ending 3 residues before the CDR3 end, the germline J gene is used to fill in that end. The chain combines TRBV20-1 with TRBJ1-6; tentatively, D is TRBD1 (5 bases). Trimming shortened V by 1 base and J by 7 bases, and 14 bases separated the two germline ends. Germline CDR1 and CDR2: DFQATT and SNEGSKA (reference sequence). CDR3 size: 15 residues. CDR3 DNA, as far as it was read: TGCAGTGCTAGAGTCTCAGGGATCCGGAATTCACCC. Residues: CSARVSGIRNSP. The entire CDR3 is CSARVSGIRNSPLHF.

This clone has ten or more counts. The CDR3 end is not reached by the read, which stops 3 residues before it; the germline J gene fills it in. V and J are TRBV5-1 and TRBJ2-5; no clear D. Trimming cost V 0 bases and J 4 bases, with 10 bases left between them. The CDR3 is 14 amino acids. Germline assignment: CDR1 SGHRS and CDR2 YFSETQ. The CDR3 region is CASSLGTVGETQYF. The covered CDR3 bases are TGCGCCAGCAGCTTGGGTACAGTGGGAGAGACC. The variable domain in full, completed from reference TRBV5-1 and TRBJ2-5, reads KAGVTQTPRYLIKTRGQQVTLSCSPISGHRSVSWYQQTPGQGLQFLFEYFSETQRNKGNFPGRFSGRQFSNSRSEMNVSTLELGDSALYLCASSLGTVGETQYFGPGTRLLVL.

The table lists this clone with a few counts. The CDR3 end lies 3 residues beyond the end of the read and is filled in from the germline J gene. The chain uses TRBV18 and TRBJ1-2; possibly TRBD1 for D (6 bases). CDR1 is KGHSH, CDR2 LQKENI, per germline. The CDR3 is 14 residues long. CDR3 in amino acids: CASSPNGGADTYTF. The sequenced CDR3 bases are TGTGCCAGCTCACCAAATGGGGGCGCAGATACC. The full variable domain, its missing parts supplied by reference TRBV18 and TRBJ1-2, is NAGVMQNPRHLVRRRGQEARLRCSPMKGHSHVYWYRQLPEEGLKFMVYLQKENIIDESGMPKERFSAEFPKEGPSILRIQQVVRGDSAAYFCASSPNGGADTYTFGSGTRLTVV.

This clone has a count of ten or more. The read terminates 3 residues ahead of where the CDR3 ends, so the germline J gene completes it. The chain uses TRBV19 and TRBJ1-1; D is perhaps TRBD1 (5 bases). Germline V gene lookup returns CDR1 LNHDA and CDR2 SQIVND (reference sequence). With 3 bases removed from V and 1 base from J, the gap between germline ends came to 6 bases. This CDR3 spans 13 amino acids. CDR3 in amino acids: CASSIQGNTEAFF. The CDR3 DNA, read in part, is TGTGCCAGTAGTATCCAGGGGAACACTGAA.

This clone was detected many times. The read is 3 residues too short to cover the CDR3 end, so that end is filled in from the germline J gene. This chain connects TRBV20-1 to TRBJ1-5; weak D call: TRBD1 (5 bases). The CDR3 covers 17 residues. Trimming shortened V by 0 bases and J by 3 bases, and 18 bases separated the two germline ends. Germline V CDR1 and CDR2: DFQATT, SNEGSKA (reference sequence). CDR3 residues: CSARDPVRGVYNQPQHF. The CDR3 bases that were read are TGCAGTGCTAGAGACCCCGTGCGGGGGGTTTACAATCAGCCC.

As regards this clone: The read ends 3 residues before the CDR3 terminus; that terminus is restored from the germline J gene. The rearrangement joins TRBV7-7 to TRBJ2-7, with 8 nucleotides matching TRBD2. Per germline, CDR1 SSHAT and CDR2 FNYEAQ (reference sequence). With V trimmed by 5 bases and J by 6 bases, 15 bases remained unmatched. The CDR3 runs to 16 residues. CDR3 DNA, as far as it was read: TGTGCCAGCAGCCCAGTACGGGGGGGGGCTGGAACCGAG. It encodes CASSPVRGGAGTE. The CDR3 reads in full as CASSPVRGGAGTEQYF.

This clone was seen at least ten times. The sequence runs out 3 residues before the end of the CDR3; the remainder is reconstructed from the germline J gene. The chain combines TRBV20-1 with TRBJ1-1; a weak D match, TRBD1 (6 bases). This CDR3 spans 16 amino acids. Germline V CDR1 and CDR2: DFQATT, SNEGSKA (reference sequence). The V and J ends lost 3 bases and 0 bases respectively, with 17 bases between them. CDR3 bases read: TGCAGTGCTAGTGGTGGGGGCTCGTTTATGAACACTGAA. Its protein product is CSASGGGSFMNTE. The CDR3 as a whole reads CSASGGGSFMNTEAFF.

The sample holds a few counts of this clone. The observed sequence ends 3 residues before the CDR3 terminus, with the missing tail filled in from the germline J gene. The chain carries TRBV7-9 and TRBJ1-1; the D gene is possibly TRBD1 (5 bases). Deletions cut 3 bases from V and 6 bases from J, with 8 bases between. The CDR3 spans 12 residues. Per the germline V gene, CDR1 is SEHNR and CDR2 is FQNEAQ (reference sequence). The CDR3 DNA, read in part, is TGTGCCAGCAGCTTTAGGGGATCTGAA. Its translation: CASSFRGSE. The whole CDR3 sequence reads CASSFRGSEAFF.

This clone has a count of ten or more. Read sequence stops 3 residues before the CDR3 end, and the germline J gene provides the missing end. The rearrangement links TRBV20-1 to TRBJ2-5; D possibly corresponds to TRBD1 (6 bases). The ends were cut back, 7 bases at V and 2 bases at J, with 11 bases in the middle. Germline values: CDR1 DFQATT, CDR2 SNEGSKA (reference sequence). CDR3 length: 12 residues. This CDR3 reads CSVPDSQETQYF. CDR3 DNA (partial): TGCAGTGTCCCGGACAGTCAAGAGACC.

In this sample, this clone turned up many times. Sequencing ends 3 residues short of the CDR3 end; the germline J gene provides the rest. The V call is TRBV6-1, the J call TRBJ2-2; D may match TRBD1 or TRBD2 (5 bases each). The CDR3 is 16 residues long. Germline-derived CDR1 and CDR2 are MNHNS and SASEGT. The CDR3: CASSAGMGSGANVLFF. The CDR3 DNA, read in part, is TGTGCCAGCAGTGCCGGGATGGGGTCTGGGGCCAACGTG.

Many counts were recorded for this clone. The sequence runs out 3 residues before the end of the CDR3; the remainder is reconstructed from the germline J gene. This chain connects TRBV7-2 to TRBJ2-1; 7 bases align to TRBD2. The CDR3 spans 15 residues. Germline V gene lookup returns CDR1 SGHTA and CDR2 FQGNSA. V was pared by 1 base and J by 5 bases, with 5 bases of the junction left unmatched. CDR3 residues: CASSLVWAGDNEQFF. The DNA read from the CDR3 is TGTGCCAGCAGCTTAGTATGGGCGGGGGACAATGAG.

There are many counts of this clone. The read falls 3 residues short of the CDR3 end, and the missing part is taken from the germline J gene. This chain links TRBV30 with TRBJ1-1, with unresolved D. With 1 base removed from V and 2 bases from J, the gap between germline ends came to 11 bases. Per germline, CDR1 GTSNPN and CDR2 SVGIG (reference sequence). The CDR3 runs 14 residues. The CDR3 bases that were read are TGTGCCTGGAGTGGTCTTCAGGCTAACACTGAA. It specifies CAWSGLQANTE. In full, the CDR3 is CAWSGLQANTEAFF.

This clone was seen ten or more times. The CDR3 protein is CASSLGGEGFNGYTF. The DNA read from the CDR3 is TGTGCCAGCAGCTTGGGAGGGGAGGGCTTTAATGGC. This chain connects TRBV13 to TRBJ1-2; D possibly corresponds to TRBD1 (5 bases). Sequencing ends 3 residues short of the CDR3 end; the germline J gene provides the rest. Trimming removed 3 bases at V and 6 bases at J, with 17 bases between. Per the germline V gene, CDR1 is PRHDT and CDR2 is FYEKMQ (reference sequence). The CDR3 has 15 amino acids. The full variable domain, its missing parts supplied by reference TRBV13 and TRBJ1-2, is AAGVIQSPRHLIKEKRETATLKCYPIPRHDTVYWYQQGPGQDPQFLISFYEKMQSDKGSIPDRFSAQQFSDYHSELNMSSLELGDSALYFCASSLGGEGFNGYTFGSGTRLTVV.

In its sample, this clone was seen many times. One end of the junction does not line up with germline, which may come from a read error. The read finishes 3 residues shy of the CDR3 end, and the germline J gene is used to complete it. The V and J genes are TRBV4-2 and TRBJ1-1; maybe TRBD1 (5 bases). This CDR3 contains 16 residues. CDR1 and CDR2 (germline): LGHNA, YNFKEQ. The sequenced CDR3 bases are TGCGCCAGCAGCCCCTATTGGGGCAGCAAGTACACTGAA. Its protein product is CASSPYWGSKYTE. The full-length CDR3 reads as CASSPYWGSKYTEAFF.

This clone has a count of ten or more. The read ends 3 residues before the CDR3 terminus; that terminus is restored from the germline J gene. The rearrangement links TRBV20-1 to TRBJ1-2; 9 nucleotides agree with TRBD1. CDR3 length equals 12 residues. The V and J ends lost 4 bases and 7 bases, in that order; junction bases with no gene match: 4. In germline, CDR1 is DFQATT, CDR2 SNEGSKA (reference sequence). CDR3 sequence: CSATDRGFGYTF. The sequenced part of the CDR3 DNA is TGCAGTGCTACGGACAGGGGATTTGGC.